Included here is one TCR beta chain sequence, with context. No cognate antigen has been identified for it. No base quality information exists; no much larger clone differs at one position. The protocol used for the library was the immunoSEQ multiplex PCR assay. The multiplex PCR relied on a mix of 60 forward primers for TCR Vbeta segments and 13 reverse primers for TCR Jbeta segments. A multiplex PCR assay on genomic DNA amplified the CDR3 region of rearranged TCR beta genes. The Illumina HiSeq System was used to sequence the amplified TCR beta libraries as 87-base-pair reads. As for the original processing: A later analysis counted about 80 million unique TCR beta chains across the 670 or so repertoires, and 10 million to 12 million of these chains were shared by at least two donors. Raw reads were error-corrected and collapsed into unique sequences with a nearest-neighbor algorithm that merged closely related sequences to remove PCR and sequencing errors. Alignment of CDR3 sequences to IMGT reference sequences was used to assign V, D and J gene segments. Each retained sequence needed at least a six-nucleotide match to both a V gene segment and a J gene segment. A rearrangement counted as productive if the CDR3 had no stop codons and remained in frame with V and J, and every other rearrangement counted as non-productive. Following IMGT convention, CDR3 was defined as the stretch from the second conserved V-encoded cysteine to the conserved J-encoded phenylalanine. The earlier analysis of roughly 590 of the donors excluded sequences that lacked an unambiguous match to a single V gene segment. In an earlier analysis of 587 of the donors, a V segment was called functional when productive rearrangements were above 56.7%, and segregating when the standard deviation between donors exceeded 5%. A statistical classification framework was developed to diagnose cytomegalovirus status using the catalog of TCR beta chain sequences. A later analysis assigned V and J genes by comparing TCR nucleotide sequences with IMGT/GENE-DB human TR gene sequences. A later analysis assigned CDR3 sequences and most-parsimonious VDJ recombination scenarios with the TCRdist pipeline. In a later analysis, each TCR beta chain was defined by its CDR3 amino acid sequence together with its V-gene family, and reads lacking a unique V-gene family were excluded. To address suspected cross-contamination and a sequencing artifact, a later analysis removed roughly 580 highly shared, low-generation-probability nucleotide sequences. A later analysis calculated a clonal expansion index for each public chain from normalized within-repertoire ranks of inferred template counts. In a later analysis, generation probabilities were computed using a VDJ recombination model fitted to out-of-frame rearrangements, and the results were checked against IGoR. In a later analysis, hypergeometric tests were used to score TCR-TCR, TCR-HLA and TCR-CMV co-occurrence, with a repertoire-size bias correction applied to TCR pairs. A later analysis estimated false discovery rates by permuting HLA or CMV assignments 20 times. A later analysis grouped co-occurring TCRs with DBSCAN, adding TCRdist sequence similarity when clustering within HLA-allele-positive subsets. Repertoires with fewer than 30,000 or more than 120,000 public chains, plus five repertoires with anomalous nucleotide sharing, were excluded from co-occurrence clustering. Drawn from immuneACCESS, this table holds only the in-frame rearrangements with V and J called that TCRdb kept. Clones are partly lost; checked studies trace under half to an unresolved V gene and leave the rest unexplained. V, J and clone size reflect that table, while D and trimming were determined from the DNA. This sample lists approximately 110,000 clones; 74% were detected once. The ten biggest clones cover roughly 4% of the sample.

In total, over 600 healthy bone marrow donors made up the cohort. At the time of sampling, every cohort member was nominally healthy, though immune exposures that went unrecorded were likely present. The donor tested CMV seropositive, placing the donor among the approximately 290 seropositive members of the cohort. Each donor provided a peripheral blood sample, and peripheral blood mononuclear cells were used for TCR beta sequencing. The Qiagen DNeasy Blood Extraction Kit was used to extract genomic DNA from the blood cell samples. Relative to germline, V is 1 base shorter and J is 3 bases shorter, with 10 bases between their ends. The CDR3 spans 15 residues, from the cysteine through the phenylalanine. CDR3 DNA only is kept here, 45 bases in frame from base 1. CDR1 and CDR2, looked up from the germline V gene, are SGHDT and YYEEEE. This specimen belongs to a study of cytomegalovirus exposure and HLA in healthy donors (dated by TCRdb to the late 2010s). Background on the whole study: An earlier analysis of 587 of the donors reported 276 Gb of sequence data and 95 million to 130 million unique TCR beta sequences obtained from around 180 million T cells. All discovery cohort repertoires had been generated on a single sequencing platform. In a later genetic analysis, genome-wide SNP genotypes for about 55% of the 666 donors were used, and that subset was treated as a discovery cohort. In a later analysis, previously published TCR beta repertoires from some 640 donors were re-analyzed and high-resolution HLA genotyping was added so that TCR occurrence patterns could be studied. Rather than drawing on any new phenotypic data, the later analysis identified candidate immune exposures from TCR beta sequences and the way those sequences occurred across donors. About 320 gigabases of sequencing data and 80 million or so unique TCR sequences were included in an early release covering 550 to 800 HLA-typed donors. Donor age, sex, ethnicity and CMV serostatus were collected together with the repertoire data. Among some 400 genotyped donors of the cohort, an average of around 250,000 unique TCR beta nucleotide sequences was sequenced per donor, of which roughly 17% were non-productive. The study aimed to test whether signatures of past pathogen exposure could be identified by cataloging public T cell receptors. Several DR-DQ haplotypes were treated as single units for association and clustering because of strong linkage in the cohort. Besides the first cohort of some 670 subjects, a separate validation cohort made up of 120 different subjects was used. Typing coverage varied by locus: about 629-640 donors for A, B, C, DRB1 and DQB1; some 520 for DQA1; approximately 610 for DPA1; some 470 for DPB1. Among the roughly 400 genotyped donors, roughly 80% belonged to the genetic ancestry cluster associated with self-reported Caucasian donors. The study combined high-throughput TCR immunosequencing, statistical association of individual TCRs with disease status, and machine learning to predict cytomegalovirus infection status. In an earlier analysis of several hundred of the donors, high-throughput TCR beta sequencing was used to judge whether each TCR beta V gene segment behaved as functional or pseudogenic. Class I and class II HLA loci were covered by the typing at four-digit resolution. The study profiled the T cell repertoires of 500 to 800 subjects by immunosequencing and related them to cytomegalovirus serostatus. Overall study outcomes, separate from this receptor: According to the authors, the approach could potentially be generalized to other disease states and immunological phenotypes. Compared with the roughly 700-donor mean, donors in an Asian-associated ancestry cluster had fewer N-insertions in productive TCRs, according to a later genetic analysis. Because counts were too low, 15 to 20 rarely observed V segments, including chromosome 9 orphons, were excluded from the earlier analysis of about 500 of the donors. V-gene and J-gene trimming of TCR beta chains was associated with a missense DCLRE1C variant in a later genetic analysis, and the association was replicated in an independent cohort. HLA typing was unavailable for some donors at each locus, so association tests used only the typed subset. A later analysis found that TCR association rates varied across HLA loci, with DRB1 alleles showing the most associated TCRs and HLA-C alleles the fewest. A total of around 150 TCR beta chains were listed by the study as associated with cytomegalovirus. In a later analysis, most CMV-associated TCR beta chains were found to appear HLA-restricted, with HLA associations seemingly driven largely by CMV exposure. Correlated functional status among segregating V segments might reflect linkage disequilibrium, but an unknown experimental factor could not be ruled out. The classifier was reported to diagnose cytomegalovirus status with high specificity and sensitivity in both the original cohort and the validation cohort. Compared with equally common non-associated chains, HLA-associated TCR beta chains in a later analysis were more clonally expanded and had lower generation probabilities. Sequencing depth was assumed to be roughly uniform across donors in the presence/absence analyses, though that assumption may not hold. Immune exposure information for the cohort was limited to CMV serostatus. In a later analysis, several top co-occurrence clusters were reported to appear linked to parvovirus B19, influenza, CMV and Epstein-Barr virus. In an earlier analysis of approximately 590 of the donors, most TCR beta V segments appeared in productive rearrangements about 87% or about 30% of the time, broadly matching IMGT annotations. A cluster of highly shared sequence variants was judged likely to represent a technical artifact of the sequencing pipeline. Some IMGT-functional V segments, including TRBV6-2 and TRBV6-3, could not be told apart with the 87-base-pair reads, so those segments were excluded. A further reported finding was that TCR beta sequences accurately predicted the HLA-A and HLA-B alleles for most subjects in the first cohort. A later analysis associated 16,951 TCR beta sequences with specific HLA alleles at a false discovery rate of 0.05. Across donors, most TCR sequences were observed very rarely, whereas some public TCRs were present in many individuals. When HLA alleles, especially DR and DQ, strongly co-occurred, attributing TCR associations to individual alleles was difficult. In this cohort, only TCR beta chains were sequenced, and detectable features were limited by the absence of alpha or paired-chain data. In vitro tests confirmed that three of the cytomegalovirus-associated TCR beta chains recognize cytomegalovirus antigens.

The sequence was collected from a woman between 50 and 59 years old in good health and CMV-seropositive. Recombination joined TRBV5-6 with TRBJ2-2, and the D gene may be TRBD1, 6 bases matching. The sample was PBMCs. CDR3 reads: CASSLMGAHTGELFF. The sequenced DNA: TGTGCCAGCAGCTTGATGGGGGCCCACACCGGGGAGCTGTTTTTT.